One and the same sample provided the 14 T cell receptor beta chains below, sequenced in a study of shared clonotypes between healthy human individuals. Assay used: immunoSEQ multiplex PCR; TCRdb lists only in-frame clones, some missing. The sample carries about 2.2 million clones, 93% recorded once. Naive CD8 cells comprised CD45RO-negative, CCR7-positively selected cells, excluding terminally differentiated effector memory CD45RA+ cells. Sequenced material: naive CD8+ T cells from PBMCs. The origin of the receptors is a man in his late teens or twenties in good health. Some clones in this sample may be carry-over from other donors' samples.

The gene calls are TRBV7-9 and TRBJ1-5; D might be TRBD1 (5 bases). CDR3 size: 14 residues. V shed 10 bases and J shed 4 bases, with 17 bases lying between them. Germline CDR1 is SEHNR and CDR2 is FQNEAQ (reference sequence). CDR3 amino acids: CATKASGGNQPQHF. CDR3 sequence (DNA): TGTGCCACAAAGGCATCCGGGGGTAATCAGCCCCAGCATTTT.

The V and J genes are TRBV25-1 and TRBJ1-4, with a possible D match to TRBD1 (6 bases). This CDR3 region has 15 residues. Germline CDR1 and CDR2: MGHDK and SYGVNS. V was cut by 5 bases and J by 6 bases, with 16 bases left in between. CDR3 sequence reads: CASSSREGVYEKLFF. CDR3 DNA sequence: TGTGCCAGCAGTTCACGGGAGGGGGTTTATGAAAAACTGTTTTTT.

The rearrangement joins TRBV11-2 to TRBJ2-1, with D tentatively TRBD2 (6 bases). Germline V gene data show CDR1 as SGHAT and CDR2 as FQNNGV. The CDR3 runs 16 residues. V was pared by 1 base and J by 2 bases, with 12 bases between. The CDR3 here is CASSLVAGSAYNEQFF. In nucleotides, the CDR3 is TGTGCCAGCAGCTTAGTTGCCGGGAGCGCCTACAATGAGCAGTTCTTC.

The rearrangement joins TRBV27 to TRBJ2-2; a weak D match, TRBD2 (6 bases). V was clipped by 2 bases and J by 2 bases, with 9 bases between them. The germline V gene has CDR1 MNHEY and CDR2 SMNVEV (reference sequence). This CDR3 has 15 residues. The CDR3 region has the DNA TGTGCCAGCAGTTTACGGCGGGACAACACCGGGGAGCTGTTTTTT. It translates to CASSLRRDNTGELFF.

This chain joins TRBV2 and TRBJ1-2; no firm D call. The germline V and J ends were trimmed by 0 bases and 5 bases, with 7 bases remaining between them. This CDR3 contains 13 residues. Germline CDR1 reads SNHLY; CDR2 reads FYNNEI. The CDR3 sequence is CASSEAPDYGYTF. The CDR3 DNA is TGTGCCAGCAGTGAAGCACCAGATTATGGCTACACCTTC.

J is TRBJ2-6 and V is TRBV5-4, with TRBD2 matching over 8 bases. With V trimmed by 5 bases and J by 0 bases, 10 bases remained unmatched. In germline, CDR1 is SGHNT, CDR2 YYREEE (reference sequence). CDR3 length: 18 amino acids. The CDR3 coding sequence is TGTGCCAGCAGTCTAAAGCGGGAGCGCCCCTCTGGGGCCAACGTCCTGACTTTC. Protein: CASSLKRERPSGANVLTF.

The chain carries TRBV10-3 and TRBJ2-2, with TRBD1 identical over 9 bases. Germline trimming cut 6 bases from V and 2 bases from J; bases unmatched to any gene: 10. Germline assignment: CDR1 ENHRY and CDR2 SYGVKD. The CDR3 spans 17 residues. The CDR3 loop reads CAISSTRDRVNTGELFF. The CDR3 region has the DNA TGTGCCATCAGCAGCACCCGGGACAGGGTAAACACCGGGGAGCTGTTTTTT.

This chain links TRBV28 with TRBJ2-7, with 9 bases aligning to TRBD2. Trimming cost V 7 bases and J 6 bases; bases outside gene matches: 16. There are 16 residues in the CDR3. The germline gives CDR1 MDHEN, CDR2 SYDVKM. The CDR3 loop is CASIPGALAGVREQYF. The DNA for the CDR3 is TGTGCCAGCATTCCGGGGGCGTTAGCGGGAGTGCGCGAGCAGTACTTC.

DNA for the CDR3: TGTGCCAGCAGTAACCAGGGGGGCTATGGCTACACCTTC. It encodes CASSNQGGYGYTF. The chain joins TRBV6-5 to TRBJ1-2; TRBD1 aligns across 7 bases. J gave up 4 bases and V 5 bases, and 4 bases lay outside the gene matches. The V gene's germline CDR1 is MNHEY and CDR2 SVGAGI. The length of the CDR3 is 13 residues.

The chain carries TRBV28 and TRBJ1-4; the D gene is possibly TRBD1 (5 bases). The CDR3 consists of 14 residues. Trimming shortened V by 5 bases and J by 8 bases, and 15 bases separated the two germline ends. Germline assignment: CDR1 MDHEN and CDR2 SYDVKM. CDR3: CASSLGLEGEKLFF. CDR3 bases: TGTGCCAGCAGTCTGGGACTGGAGGGGGAAAAACTGTTTTTT.

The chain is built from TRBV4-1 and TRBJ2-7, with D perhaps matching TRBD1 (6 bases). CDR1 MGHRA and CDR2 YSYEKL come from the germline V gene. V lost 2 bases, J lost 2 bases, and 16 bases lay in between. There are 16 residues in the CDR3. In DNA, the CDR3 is TGCGCCAGCAGCCAAATTGTCCAGGGGCCCACCTACGAGCAGTACTTC. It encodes CASSQIVQGPTYEQYF.

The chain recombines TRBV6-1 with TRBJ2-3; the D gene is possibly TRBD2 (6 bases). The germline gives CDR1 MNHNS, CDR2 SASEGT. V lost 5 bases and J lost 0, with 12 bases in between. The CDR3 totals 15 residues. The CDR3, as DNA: TGTGCCAGCAGTTCTTCAGGGACTAGCACAGATACGCAGTATTTT. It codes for CASSSSGTSTDTQYF.

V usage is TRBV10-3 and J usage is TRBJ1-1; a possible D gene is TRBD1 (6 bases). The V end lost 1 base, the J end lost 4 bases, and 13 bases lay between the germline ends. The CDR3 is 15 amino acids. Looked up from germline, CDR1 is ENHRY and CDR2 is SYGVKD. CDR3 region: CAISELGAGATEAFF. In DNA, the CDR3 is TGTGCCATCAGTGAGTTGGGGGCCGGTGCCACTGAAGCTTTCTTT.

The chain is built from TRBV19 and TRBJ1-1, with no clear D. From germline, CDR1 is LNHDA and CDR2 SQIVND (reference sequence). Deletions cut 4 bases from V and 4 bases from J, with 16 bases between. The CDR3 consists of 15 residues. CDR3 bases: TGTGCCAGTAGTAACGGTCGAGAAGGTCTCACTGAAGCTTTCTTT. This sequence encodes CASSNGREGLTEAFF.